A single sample is the source of the 25 T cell receptor beta chains below, sequenced in a study of T cells in Graves' hyperthyroidism and ophthalmopathy. The TCR beta CDR3 regions underwent amplification using RNA transcripts as the source. A set of HTBI primers served as the primers for a first-round RT-PCR of the TCR CDR3. One entry per CDR3 protein results from TCRdb running MiXCR on the multiplex PCR reads. Among about 480,000 distinct CDR3 sequences listed, less than 25% were seen once. Sequenced material: blood. These receptor sequences come from a woman aged 70-85 years with Graves' ophthalmopathy.

The CDR3 DNA is TGTGCCACCAGTGATTTGAGCTCGGTTGGGTCGGGTGAGCAGTTCTTC. This sequence encodes CATSDLSSVGSGEQFF. V is TRBV24-1 and J is TRBJ2-1; D ambiguous. In germline, CDR1 is KGHDR, CDR2 SFDVKD. There are 16 residues in the CDR3. V was pared by 0 bases and J by 9 bases, with 17 bases between.

This clonotype appeared many times. J is TRBJ1-1 and V is TRBV20-1; D ambiguous. The germline V gene encodes CDR1 DFQATT and CDR2 SNEGSKA (reference sequence). Trimming removed 6 bases from V and 7 bases from J, with 15 bases in between. The CDR3 is 12 residues long. The CDR3 protein is CSAGPGGIEAFF. The CDR3, as DNA: TGCAGTGCCGGTCCAGGCGGGATTGAAGCTTTCTTT.

This clonotype occurred a few times. As DNA, the CDR3 is TGTGCCAGCAGCTTACTACAGGGGTCTGGCTACACCTTC. Translation: CASSLLQGSGYTF. The chain carries TRBV5-4 and TRBJ1-2; 7 bases fit TRBD1. Trimming removed 2 bases from V and 7 bases from J; junction bases left unmatched: 5. Germline V CDR1 and CDR2: SGHNT, YYREEE (reference sequence). The CDR3 has 13 amino acids.

This clonotype was seen at least ten times. The rearrangement links TRBV12-3 or TRBV12-4 to TRBJ1-1, with no clear D. V lost 3 bases to trimming and J lost 9 bases, with 8 bases between them. The CDR3 loop spans 11 amino acids. DNA of the CDR3: TGTGCCAGCAGTTTTTCGCTGCAAGCTTTCTTT. This codes for CASSFSLQAFF.

Note on this clonotype: This could be a read error, since a much larger clone is one nucleotide away. The rearrangement joins TRBV20-1 to TRBJ1-1; no definite D call. CDR3 length equals 10 residues. Between the trimmed V and J ends, which lost 7 bases and 6 bases, there was a span of 9 bases. Germline lookup yields CDR1 DFQATT and CDR2 SNEGSKA (reference sequence). CDR3 nucleotide sequence: TGCAGTGTCAAGAGGCCTGAAGCTTTCTTT. It specifies CSVKRPEAFF.

The chain has TRBV6-2 or TRBV6-3 and TRBJ2-1; no definite D call. The CDR3 length is 15 residues. The germline V and J ends were trimmed by 6 bases and 5 bases, with 17 bases remaining between them. Looked up from germline, CDR1 is MNHEY and CDR2 is SVGEGT. CDR3 sequence (DNA): TGTGCCAGCAGCCCCCCCTCCGGATTCCACAATGAGCAGTTCTTC. It yields the protein CASSPPSGFHNEQFF.

A few counts support this clonotype. The J gene is TRBJ2-5, the V gene TRBV7-3, with 8 bases matching TRBD2. The CDR3 is made up of 15 amino acids. Germline lookup yields CDR1 SGHTA and CDR2 FQGTGA. V was pared by 4 bases and J by 5 bases, with 9 bases of the junction left unmatched. The CDR3 spells CASSSGGGEMETQYF. The DNA of the CDR3 is TGTGCCAGCAGCTCCGGGGGGGGCGAGATGGAGACCCAGTACTTC. The full variable domain, rest sourced from reference TRBV7-3 and TRBJ2-5, is GAGVSQTPSNKVTEKGKYVELRCDPISGHTALYWYRQSLGQGPEFLIYFQGTGAADDSGLPNDRFFAVRPEGSVSTLKIQRTERGDSAVYLCASSSGGGEMETQYFGPGTRLLVL.

This chain uses TRBV14 with TRBJ2-2; D unresolved. Trimming stripped 0 bases from V and 4 bases from J, with 6 bases between. The CDR3 runs to 14 residues. Germline loops: CDR1 SGHDN, CDR2 FVKESK. CDR3 in amino acids: CASSQDWGTGELFF. Here the CDR3 DNA reads TGTGCCAGCAGCCAAGACTGGGGCACCGGGGAGCTGTTTTTT.

In this sample, this clonotype turned up many times. V usage is TRBV7-2 and J usage is TRBJ2-7; tentatively, D is TRBD2 (5 bases). The V end was cut by 5 bases, the J end by 3 bases, with 8 bases between. There are 12 residues in the CDR3. Germline CDR1 is SGHTA and CDR2 is FQGNSA. The CDR3 sequence: CASSQSGYEQYF. In nucleotides, the CDR3 is TGTGCCAGCAGCCAAAGCGGCTACGAGCAGTACTTC.

V and J are TRBV7-9 and TRBJ1-2; D ambiguous. With 1 base removed from V and 7 bases from J, the gap between germline ends came to 16 bases. Germline lookup yields CDR1 SEHNR and CDR2 FQNEAQ (reference sequence). This CDR3 has 15 residues. CDR3 sequence: CASSLVGIPPGGYTF. The CDR3 coding sequence is TGTGCCAGCAGCTTAGTTGGGATCCCACCCGGTGGCTACACCTTC. Together with reference TRBV7-9 and TRBJ1-2, the CDR3 gives the full variable domain: DTGVSQNPRHKITKRGQNVTFRCDPISEHNRLYWYRQTLGQGPEFLTYFQNEAQLEKSRLLSDRFSAERPKGSFSTLEIQRTEQGDSAMYLCASSLVGIPPGGYTFGSGTRLTVV.

V and J are TRBV2 and TRBJ1-1, with D hard to call. The CDR3 runs 16 residues. Per the germline V gene, CDR1 is SNHLY and CDR2 is FYNNEI. V was shortened by 7 bases and J by 10 bases, with 28 bases between the two germline ends. CDR3 coding DNA: TGTGCCAGCACCCCGGAGGGCGTACCGAGCTCCGGGGTAGCTTTCTTT. As protein: CASTPEGVPSSGVAFF.

The chain carries TRBV7-6 and TRBJ1-4; 10 bases align to TRBD1. Germline lookup yields CDR1 SGHVS and CDR2 FNYEAQ. This CDR3 is built from 16 residues. The trim removed 5 bases at V and 4 bases at J, leaving 7 bases unmatched. The CDR3 region has the DNA TGTGCCAGCAGCGCTGACAGGGGGCCGGGTAATGAAAAACTGTTTTTT. Its protein product is CASSADRGPGNEKLFF.

The sample holds a few counts of this clonotype. The chain is built from TRBV18 and TRBJ2-7, with a possible D match to TRBD2 (5 bases). The germline V gene encodes CDR1 KGHSH and CDR2 LQKENI. The length of the CDR3 is 15 residues. V was cut by 3 bases and J by 4 bases, with 16 bases left in between. The DNA of the CDR3 is TGTGCCAGCTCACCCTCGCCCCCAGGAGGATACGAGCAGTACTTC. Translated: CASSPSPPGGYEQYF. The full variable domain, its missing parts supplied by reference TRBV18 and TRBJ2-7, is NAGVMQNPRHLVRRRGQEARLRCSPMKGHSHVYWYRQLPEEGLKFMVYLQKENIIDESGMPKERFSAEFPKEGPSILRIQQVVRGDSAAYFCASSPSPPGGYEQYFGPGTRLTVT.

This chain uses TRBV3-1 with TRBJ2-7; a weak D match, TRBD1 (6 bases). Trimming took 1 base from V and 0 from J, leaving 19 bases between them. Germline loops: CDR1 LGHDT, CDR2 YNNKEL (reference sequence). This CDR3 contains 18 residues. CDR3 sequence (DNA): TGTGCCAGCAGCCAAGGCGGACGGGTGACAGGAGGCTCCTACGAGCAGTACTTC. This sequence encodes CASSQGGRVTGGSYEQYF.

The chain has TRBV7-9 and TRBJ2-5, with 11 nucleotides matching TRBD2. V gave up 7 bases and J gave up 1 base; unmatched junction bases: 8. The length of the CDR3 is 16 residues. The germline V gene has CDR1 SEHNR and CDR2 FQNEAQ (reference sequence). CDR3 DNA: TGTGCCAGCACCCCAAGTGGGACTAGCGGCCAAGAGACCCAGTACTTC. Translating gives CASTPSGTSGQETQYF.

The chain has TRBV6-2 or TRBV6-3 and TRBJ2-1; D is unclear. The germline V gene has CDR1 MNHEY and CDR2 SVGEGT. V was trimmed by 0 bases and J by 13 bases, leaving 10 bases between them. This CDR3 region has 12 residues. CDR3 DNA: TGTGCCAGCAGTTACTCAGCCTCTCAACAGTTCTTC. Protein sequence: CASSYSASQQFF.

The J gene is TRBJ2-7, the V gene TRBV19; the D gene is possibly TRBD2 (6 bases). The CDR3 sequence is 16 residues long. CDR1 and CDR2 (germline): LNHDA, SQIVND (reference sequence). V lost 1 base, J lost 2 bases, and 15 bases lay in between. The CDR3 bases are TGTGCCAGTAGTATAGGCGGGGACCGGGGGACCTACGAGCAGTACTTC. Protein sequence: CASSIGGDRGTYEQYF.

This clonotype was observed a handful of times. The chain has TRBV2 and TRBJ1-2; tentative D call: TRBD1 (5 bases). This CDR3 is 15 amino acids long. The germline CDR1 and CDR2 sequences are SNHLY and FYNNEI. V was shortened by 8 bases and J by 7 bases, with 23 bases between the two germline ends. In nucleotides, the CDR3 is TGTGCCAGCGCCCTGGGGGGAGATTGGGGTGGTGGCTACACCTTC. Residues: CASALGGDWGGGYTF.

V and J are TRBV5-1 and TRBJ2-5, with TRBD2 identical over 9 bases. CDR1 is SGHRS and CDR2 is YFSETQ in the germline V gene. The V and J ends lost 4 bases and 0 bases, in that order; junction bases with no gene match: 7. This CDR3 spans 16 amino acids. Here the CDR3 reads CASSPGLAWYQETQYF. CDR3 DNA sequence: TGCGCCAGCAGCCCGGGACTAGCCTGGTACCAAGAGACCCAGTACTTC. The full variable domain, completed using reference TRBV5-1 and TRBJ2-5, is KAGVTQTPRYLIKTRGQQVTLSCSPISGHRSVSWYQQTPGQGLQFLFEYFSETQRNKGNFPGRFSGRQFSNSRSEMNVSTLELGDSALYLCASSPGLAWYQETQYFGPGTRLLVL.

The chain uses TRBV5-5 and TRBJ1-2; D gene uncertain. This CDR3 is built from 14 residues. Germline V gene lookup returns CDR1 SGHKS and CDR2 YYEKEE (reference sequence). The ends were cut back, 2 bases at V and 4 bases at J, with 12 bases in the middle. The CDR3 DNA reads TGTGCCAGCAGCTTTCAACACTACCTCTATGGCTACACCTTC. Translating gives CASSFQHYLYGYTF. Full variable domain (outside the CDR3, taken from reference TRBV5-5 and TRBJ1-2): DAGVTQSPTHLIKTRGQQVTLRCSPISGHKSVSWYQQVLGQGPQFIFQYYEKEERGRGNFPDRFSARQFPNYSSELNVNALLLGDSALYLCASSFQHYLYGYTFGSGTRLTVV.

This chain joins TRBV7-2 and TRBJ2-7; the D call may be TRBD1 or TRBD2 (7 bases each). The germline gives CDR1 SGHTA, CDR2 FQGNSA. The length of the CDR3 is 16 residues. Between the trimmed V and J ends, which lost 5 bases and 1 base, there was a span of 18 bases. The CDR3 nucleotides read TGTGCCAGCAGCAAACGGGGAGGGACAGTGTCCTACGAGCAGTACTTC. It codes for CASSKRGGTVSYEQYF.

This clonotype was observed a few times. The J gene is TRBJ1-4, the V gene TRBV12-3 or TRBV12-4; D uncertain. The ends were cut back, 6 bases at V and 3 bases at J, with 2 bases in the middle. The CDR3 extends over 11 amino acids. The CDR3 loop reads CASRANEKLFF. In nucleotides, the CDR3 is TGTGCCAGCAGGGCTAATGAAAAACTGTTTTTT.

In this sample, this clonotype turned up many times. The gene calls are TRBV6-2 or TRBV6-3 and TRBJ2-5; unclear D gene. Trimming cost V 5 bases and J 1 base, with 17 bases left between them. The CDR3 covers 16 residues. The germline CDR1 and CDR2 sequences are MNHEY and SVGEGT. CDR3 amino acids: CASSPSRRRIQETQYF. The CDR3 region has the DNA TGTGCCAGCAGTCCCTCTCGCCGGCGGATCCAAGAGACCCAGTACTTC.

The chain links TRBV12-3 or TRBV12-4 to TRBJ1-6, with no clear D. Trimming removed 6 bases at V and 10 bases at J, with 10 bases between. This CDR3 is built from 12 residues. CDR3 in amino acids: CASSPPGSPLHF. Here the CDR3 DNA reads TGTGCCAGCAGCCCTCCCGGGTCACCCCTCCACTTT.

A few counts support this clonotype. The V gene is TRBV7-2, the J gene TRBJ2-1; 9 nucleotides agree with TRBD2. The germline CDR1 and CDR2 sequences are SGHTA and FQGNSA. This CDR3 has 15 amino acids. J gave up 4 bases and V 4 bases, and 5 bases lay outside the gene matches. As DNA, the CDR3 is TGTGCCAGCAGCTCGACGACTAGCGGATACAATGAGCAGTTCTTC. Its protein product is CASSSTTSGYNEQFF.